The entry that follows covers one T cell receptor (beta chain) sequence. This entry belongs to a study of blood T cell repertoires in COVID-19. The protocol was immunoSEQ multiplex PCR, while the TCRdb copy is restricted to in-frame clones and leaves out a portion. The sample has tens of thousands of clones, more than 75% seen once. CDR1 and CDR2 (germline): SGHTA, FQGNSA. The CDR3 covers 14 residues. V was pared by 0 bases and J by 9 bases, with 12 bases between. Sequenced input: peripheral blood. The chain joins TRBV7-2 to TRBJ2-1; D is perhaps TRBD1 (5 bases). The TCR was taken from a man aged 50 to 59 with active or convalescent COVID-19. The chain's CDR3 is CASSLARSDSEQFF. In DNA, the CDR3 is TGTGCCAGCAGCTTAGCGCGAAGTGACAGTGAGCAGTTCTTC.